This T cell receptor (beta chain) was recorded in a study of T-cell memory formation after mild COVID-19. This CDR3 has 15 residues. The V gene end was trimmed by 0 bases and the J gene end by 5 bases; junction bases not matched to a gene: 2. In germline, CDR1 is LGHNA, CDR2 YNFKEQ. TCRdb itself ran the 5' RACE reads through MiXCR, one entry per CDR3 protein. The sample yields some 57,000 distinct CDR3 sequences, about 12% seen once. This clonotype has a count of ten or more. The chain is built from TRBV4-2 and TRBJ2-5, with 11 positions matching TRBD2. The receptor was derived from a man aged 18 to 29 who had mild COVID-19 (a few samples of this study predate the infection). Cell type and time point are not known. The specimen was PBMCs or a T cell subset sorted from them (not recorded which). CDR3: CASSQDSGGAETQYF. The CDR3 DNA follows: TGTGCCAGCAGCCAAGATAGCGGGGGGGCCGAGACCCAGTACTTC.